Listed below are T cell receptor beta chains from one sample, sequenced in a study of control samples from healthy donors and cancer patients. The assay was immunoSEQ multiplex PCR, and TCRdb's table has in-frame clones only and misses some. The data contain roughly 130,000 clones, approximately 90% of them singletons. Sequencing was done on a sample of blood. Receptor source: a young man in good health. Both conserved end residues are part of each CDR3. D genes are given only for firm matches. Clone size is not always given. Where it is, it says once, few, many or a class for expanded clones.

V gene: TRBV19; D gene: -; J gene: TRBJ1-2; clone size: -; CDR3 length: 16; CDR3 DNA: TGTGCCAGTAGTATCTACCCAGGGGAGGGGGACTATGGCTACACCTTC; CDR3 protein: CASSIYPGEGDYGYTF
V gene: TRBV6-5; D gene: -; J gene: TRBJ1-5; clone size: -; CDR3 length: 14; CDR3 DNA: TGTGCCAGCAGTTCGGAGGGGGGTGTTCAGCCCCAGCATTTT; CDR3 protein: CASSSEGGVQPQHF
V gene: TRBV19; D gene: TRBD2; J gene: TRBJ2-2; clone size: -; CDR3 length: 16; CDR3 DNA: TGTGCCAGTAGTAAAGACCTAGCGGGGAGAATCGGGGAGCTGTTTTTT; CDR3 protein: CASSKDLAGRIGELFF
V gene: TRBV5-4; D gene: TRBD2; J gene: TRBJ2-1; clone size: -; CDR3 length: 15; CDR3 DNA: TGTGCCAGCAGCTACGCAGCGGGGGGTATGAATGAGCAGTTCTTC; CDR3 protein: CASSYAAGGMNEQFF
V gene: TRBV9; D gene: -; J gene: TRBJ1-1; clone size: -; CDR3 length: 13; CDR3 DNA: TGTGCCAGCAGCACGGACATTAACACTGAAGCTTTCTTT; CDR3 protein: CASSTDINTEAFF
V gene: TRBV29-1; D gene: -; J gene: TRBJ1-2; clone size: -; CDR3 length: 14; CDR3 DNA: TGCAGCGTGGTACTAAACAGGGATAACTATGGCTACACCTTC; CDR3 protein: CSVVLNRDNYGYTF
V gene: TRBV7-8; D gene: -; J gene: TRBJ2-2; clone size: -; CDR3 length: 13; CDR3 DNA: TGTGCCAGCAGCTTAGCGGTCACCGGGGAGCTGTTTTTT; CDR3 protein: CASSLAVTGELFF
V gene: TRBV5-5; D gene: -; J gene: TRBJ1-4; clone size: -; CDR3 length: 17; CDR3 DNA: TGTGCCAGCAGCCCACGGGCGTTCTGGGCAACTAATGAAAAACTGTTTTTT; CDR3 protein: CASSPRAFWATNEKLFF
V gene: TRBV2; D gene: TRBD1; J gene: TRBJ2-5; clone size: -; CDR3 length: 15; CDR3 DNA: TGTGCCAGCAGAGATAAGGGACAGGGTGGAGAGACCCAGTACTTC; CDR3 protein: CASRDKGQGGETQYF
V gene: TRBV4-2; D gene: TRBD1; J gene: TRBJ2-5; clone size: -; CDR3 length: 17; CDR3 DNA: TGTGCCAGCAGCCCTGAGGGGGCGACGACTCCGGGGGAGACCCAGTACTTC; CDR3 protein: CASSPEGATTPGETQYF
V gene: TRBV6-2/TRBV6-3; D gene: -; J gene: TRBJ2-2; clone size: -; CDR3 length: 17; CDR3 DNA: TGTGCCAGCAGCCCAATCGAGACTAGTCTGAACACCGGGGAGCTGTTTTTT; CDR3 protein: CASSPIETSLNTGELFF
V gene: TRBV30; D gene: -; J gene: TRBJ1-5; clone size: -; CDR3 length: 14; CDR3 DNA: TGTGCCTGGAGTAGCCGGGACAAGAATCAGCCCCAGCATTTT; CDR3 protein: CAWSSRDKNQPQHF
V gene: TRBV3-1/TRBV3-2; D gene: TRBD2; J gene: TRBJ2-5; clone size: -; CDR3 length: 16; CDR3 DNA: TGTGCCAGCAGCCAAGTTCCCGGGGGGGCTTGGGAGACCCAGTACTTC; CDR3 protein: CASSQVPGGAWETQYF
V gene: TRBV28; D gene: -; J gene: TRBJ2-2; clone size: -; CDR3 length: 15; CDR3 DNA: TGTGCCAGCAGTGAGTCAAACCTTAACACCGGGGAGCTGTTTTTT; CDR3 protein: CASSESNLNTGELFF
V gene: TRBV28; D gene: TRBD2; J gene: TRBJ2-1; clone size: once; CDR3 length: 15; CDR3 DNA: TGTGCCAGCAGTTTCCCCGTCCGACTAGCAGGTGAGCAGTTCTTC; CDR3 protein: CASSFPVRLAGEQFF
V gene: TRBV4-2; D gene: TRBD2; J gene: TRBJ2-3; clone size: -; CDR3 length: 14; CDR3 DNA: TGTGCCAGCAGCCTAGGACTAGCAACAGATACGCAGTATTTT; CDR3 protein: CASSLGLATDTQYF
V gene: TRBV2; D gene: -; J gene: TRBJ1-5; clone size: -; CDR3 length: 15; CDR3 DNA: TGTGCCAGCAGGATGGGTCGAAATAGCAATCAGCCCCAGCATTTT; CDR3 protein: CASRMGRNSNQPQHF
V gene: TRBV29-1; D gene: -; J gene: TRBJ2-2; clone size: -; CDR3 length: 13; CDR3 DNA: TGCAGCGTTGATGTAGGTAACACCGGGGAGCTGTTTTTT; CDR3 protein: CSVDVGNTGELFF
V gene: TRBV18; D gene: -; J gene: TRBJ1-4; clone size: -; CDR3 length: 14; CDR3 DNA: TGTGCCAGCTCACCAATGGAGGAGGGGGAAAAACTGTTTTTT; CDR3 protein: CASSPMEEGEKLFF
V gene: TRBV5-1; D gene: TRBD2; J gene: TRBJ2-2; clone size: -; CDR3 length: 16; CDR3 DNA: TGCGCCAGCAGCTTCGCGGGGGGGCAGATTACCGGGGAGCTGTTTTTT; CDR3 protein: CASSFAGGQITGELFF
V gene: TRBV27; D gene: -; J gene: TRBJ2-2; clone size: -; CDR3 length: 15; CDR3 DNA: TGTGCCAGCAGTTTAAAGGGACCTTCACCCGGGGAGCTGTTTTTT; CDR3 protein: CASSLKGPSPGELFF
V gene: TRBV7-3; D gene: -; J gene: TRBJ2-1; clone size: -; CDR3 length: 12; CDR3 DNA: TGTGCCAGCAGCTTAAACAGGGATGAGCAGTTCTTC; CDR3 protein: CASSLNRDEQFF
V gene: TRBV3-1/TRBV3-2; D gene: -; J gene: TRBJ2-3; clone size: few; CDR3 length: 15; CDR3 DNA: TGTGCCAGCAGCCAAGGGGGTTCCTGCACAGATACGCAGTATTTT; CDR3 protein: CASSQGGSCTDTQYF
V gene: TRBV28; D gene: -; J gene: TRBJ1-2; clone size: -; CDR3 length: 11; CDR3 DNA: TGTGCCAGCAGTTTAGAACGTGGCTACACCTTC; CDR3 protein: CASSLERGYTF
V gene: TRBV11-2; D gene: TRBD2; J gene: TRBJ2-3; clone size: -; CDR3 length: 15; CDR3 DNA: TGTGCCAGCAGCTTCGTACTAGCGAGGGGAGATACGCAGTATTTT; CDR3 protein: CASSFVLARGDTQYF
V gene: TRBV7-5; D gene: -; J gene: TRBJ1-5; clone size: -; CDR3 length: 15; CDR3 DNA: TGTGCCAGAAGCTTAACCACGCGGGGCTATCAGCCCCAGCATTTT; CDR3 protein: CARSLTTRGYQPQHF
V gene: TRBV6-4; D gene: -; J gene: TRBJ2-3; clone size: -; CDR3 length: 15; CDR3 DNA: TGTGCCAGCAGTGACTCGAGCGAGGGGGCAGATACGCAGTATTTT; CDR3 protein: CASSDSSEGADTQYF
V gene: TRBV5-1; D gene: TRBD2; J gene: TRBJ2-5; clone size: -; CDR3 length: 15; CDR3 DNA: TGCGCCAGCAGCTTGTTCGGGGGGGTTGGAGAGACCCAGTACTTC; CDR3 protein: CASSLFGGVGETQYF
V gene: TRBV30; D gene: TRBD2; J gene: TRBJ2-5; clone size: -; CDR3 length: 13; CDR3 DNA: TGTGCCTGGGGTCGGGGGGACCAAGAGACCCAGTACTTC; CDR3 protein: CAWGRGDQETQYF
V gene: TRBV6-5; D gene: -; J gene: TRBJ1-5; clone size: -; CDR3 length: 15; CDR3 DNA: TGTGCCAGCTCCTCCCAAGGCCTAGGCGAACAGCCCCAGCATTTT; CDR3 protein: CASSSQGLGEQPQHF
V gene: TRBV6-5; D gene: -; J gene: TRBJ1-5; clone size: -; CDR3 length: 15; CDR3 DNA: TGTGCCAGCAGTAATTCAGACAGGACCAATCAGCCCCAGCATTTT; CDR3 protein: CASSNSDRTNQPQHF
V gene: TRBV5-1; D gene: -; J gene: TRBJ2-7; clone size: many; CDR3 length: 14; CDR3 DNA: TGCGCCAGCAGCATGAGACAGGGAGGTGACGAGCAGTACTTC; CDR3 protein: CASSMRQGGDEQYF
V gene: TRBV30; D gene: TRBD1; J gene: TRBJ1-1; clone size: -; CDR3 length: 14; CDR3 DNA: TGTGCCTGGAGCCCTTCAGGGGGCTGGACTGAAGCTTTCTTT; CDR3 protein: CAWSPSGGWTEAFF
V gene: TRBV11-2; D gene: TRBD2; J gene: TRBJ2-5; clone size: -; CDR3 length: 15; CDR3 DNA: TGTGCCAGCAGCTTAGGAGGGCGGGAGGGGGAGACCCAGTACTTC; CDR3 protein: CASSLGGREGETQYF
V gene: TRBV30; D gene: -; J gene: TRBJ1-4; clone size: -; CDR3 length: 14; CDR3 DNA: TGTGCCTGGAGTGTACGGGGGACTAATGAAAAACTGTTTTTT; CDR3 protein: CAWSVRGTNEKLFF
V gene: TRBV19; D gene: -; J gene: TRBJ1-5; clone size: -; CDR3 length: 14; CDR3 DNA: TGTGCCAGTAGGGAGACTGGGTTGGGTCAGCCCCAGCATTTT; CDR3 protein: CASRETGLGQPQHF
V gene: TRBV5-1; D gene: -; J gene: TRBJ2-3; clone size: -; CDR3 length: 14; CDR3 DNA: TGCGCCAGCAGCTTGGAAGTCTCCACAGATACGCAGTATTTT; CDR3 protein: CASSLEVSTDTQYF
V gene: TRBV13; D gene: -; J gene: TRBJ2-2; clone size: -; CDR3 length: 15; CDR3 DNA: TGTGCCAGCAGCTTAGCCGTCGGGTGGGCCGGGGAGCTGTTTTTT; CDR3 protein: CASSLAVGWAGELFF
V gene: TRBV20-1; D gene: TRBD2; J gene: TRBJ2-7; clone size: -; CDR3 length: 10; CDR3 DNA: TGCAGTGCTGGACTAGGCGAGCAGTACTTC; CDR3 protein: CSAGLGEQYF
V gene: TRBV19; D gene: -; J gene: TRBJ2-3; clone size: once; CDR3 length: 14; CDR3 DNA: TGTGCCAGTAGTATTGGTAGGGGCGGAGATACGCAGTATTTT; CDR3 protein: CASSIGRGGDTQYF
V gene: TRBV10-3; D gene: -; J gene: TRBJ2-1; clone size: once; CDR3 length: 16; CDR3 DNA: TGTGCCATCAGTCCCTTTACAGGGAATTCCTACAATGAGCAGTTCTTC; CDR3 protein: CAISPFTGNSYNEQFF
V gene: TRBV5-1; D gene: TRBD2; J gene: TRBJ2-7; clone size: -; CDR3 length: 15; CDR3 DNA: TGCGCCAGCAGCAAGGTAGCGGGGGGGCCGGGAGAGCAGTACTTC; CDR3 protein: CASSKVAGGPGEQYF
V gene: TRBV28; D gene: TRBD1; J gene: TRBJ1-5; clone size: -; CDR3 length: 14; CDR3 DNA: TGTGCCAGCAGCCGGCGGACAGGAAATCAGCCCCAGCATTTT; CDR3 protein: CASSRRTGNQPQHF
V gene: TRBV7-8; D gene: -; J gene: TRBJ2-1; clone size: once; CDR3 length: 15; CDR3 DNA: TGTGCCAGCAGCCCTCACCCCGGGGCCCCCAATGAGCAGTTCTTC; CDR3 protein: CASSPHPGAPNEQFF
V gene: TRBV7-9; D gene: TRBD1; J gene: TRBJ1-6; clone size: -; CDR3 length: 17; CDR3 DNA: TGTGCCAGCAGCTTAGCTTCCGGACAGGGGTTAATATATCCCCTCCACTTT; CDR3 protein: CASSLASGQGLIYPLHF
V gene: TRBV9; D gene: -; J gene: TRBJ1-2; clone size: -; CDR3 length: 11; CDR3 DNA: TGTGCCAGCACAGGGAACTATGGCTACACCTTC; CDR3 protein: CASTGNYGYTF
V gene: TRBV19; D gene: -; J gene: TRBJ1-1; clone size: -; CDR3 length: 14; CDR3 DNA: TGTGCCAGTAGTACGAGGACAGAGAACACTGAAGCTTTCTTT; CDR3 protein: CASSTRTENTEAFF
V gene: TRBV5-1; D gene: TRBD1; J gene: TRBJ2-3; clone size: -; CDR3 length: 18; CDR3 DNA: TGCGCCAGCAGCCTAAGACCGACAGGGGGCGACTGGACAGATACGCAGTATTTT; CDR3 protein: CASSLRPTGGDWTDTQYF
V gene: TRBV2; D gene: -; J gene: TRBJ1-6; clone size: -; CDR3 length: 13; CDR3 DNA: TGTGCCACCACGGCGGTTAGTCGTTCACCCCTCCACTTT; CDR3 protein: CATTAVSRSPLHF
V gene: TRBV5-1; D gene: -; J gene: TRBJ1-1; clone size: -; CDR3 length: 15; CDR3 DNA: TGCGCCAGCAGCTTGGAAGAAAGCATGAACACTGAAGCTTTCTTT; CDR3 protein: CASSLEESMNTEAFF